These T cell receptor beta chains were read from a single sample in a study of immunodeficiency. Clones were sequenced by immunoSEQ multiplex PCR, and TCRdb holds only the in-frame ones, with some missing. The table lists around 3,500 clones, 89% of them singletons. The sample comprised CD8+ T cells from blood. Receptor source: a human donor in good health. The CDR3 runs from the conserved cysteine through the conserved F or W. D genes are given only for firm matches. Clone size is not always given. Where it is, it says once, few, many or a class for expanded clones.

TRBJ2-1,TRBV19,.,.,CASSIGRGPGNEQFF,TGTGCCAGTAGTATAGGCAGGGGACCAGGTAATGAGCAGTTCTTC
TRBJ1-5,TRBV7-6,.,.,CASSSDTGSNQPQHF,TGTGCCAGCAGCTCTGACACAGGCAGCAATCAGCCCCAGCATTTT
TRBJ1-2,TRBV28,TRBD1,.,CASSLLTGELNYGYTF,TGTGCCAGCAGTTTACTAACAGGGGAACTTAACTATGGCTACACCTTC
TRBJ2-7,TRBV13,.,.,CASSLALGYYEQYF,TGTGCCAGCAGCTTAGCACTAGGATACTACGAGCAGTACTTC
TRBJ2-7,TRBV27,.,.,CASSPTPGVEQYF,TGTGCCAGCAGTCCCACCCCAGGGGTAGAGCAGTACTTC
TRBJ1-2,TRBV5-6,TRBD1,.,CASSFGQGRYGYTF,TGTGCCAGCAGCTTCGGACAGGGGAGGTATGGCTACACCTTC
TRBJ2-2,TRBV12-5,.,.,CASGSDPDSNTGELFF,TGTGCTAGTGGTTCAGACCCTGACTCGAACACCGGGGAGCTGTTTTTT
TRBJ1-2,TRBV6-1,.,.,CASSEKWGPRGYTF,TGTGCCAGCAGTGAAAAGTGGGGACCGCGTGGCTACACCTTC
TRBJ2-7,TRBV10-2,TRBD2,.,CASSGSRKAGFSYEQYF,TGCGCCAGCAGTGGATCTAGGAAAGCGGGGTTTTCCTACGAGCAGTACTTC
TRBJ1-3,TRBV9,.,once,CASSSSGDRTIYF,TGTGCCAGCAGCTCCTCGGGGGATCGCACCATATATTTT
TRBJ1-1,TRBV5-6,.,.,CASMQTGAMGAFF,TGTGCCAGCATGCAGACGGGGGCCATGGGGGCTTTCTTT
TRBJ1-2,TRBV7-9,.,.,CASSSVANYGYTF,TGTGCCAGCAGCTCGGTAGCTAACTATGGCTACACCTTC
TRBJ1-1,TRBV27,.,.,CASSLAPGPEAFF,TGTGCCAGCAGTTTAGCGCCGGGTCCTGAAGCTTTCTTT
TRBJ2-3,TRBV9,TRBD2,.,CASSYPQRGVDTQYF,TGTGCCAGCAGCTACCCGCAGCGGGGGGTAGATACGCAGTATTTT
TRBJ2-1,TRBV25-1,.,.,CASSDSGAQEKFF,TGTGCCAGCAGCGATTCCGGCGCCCAGGAAAAGTTCTTC
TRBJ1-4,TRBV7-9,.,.,CASSLFRLGKLFF,TGTGCCAGCAGCTTGTTCAGGTTGGGAAAACTGTTTTTT
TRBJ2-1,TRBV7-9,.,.,CASSALNRVYNEQFF,TGTGCCAGCAGCGCCCTTAACAGGGTTTACAATGAGCAGTTCTTC
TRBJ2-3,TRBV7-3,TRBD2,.,CASSTGYGRNTDTQYF,TGTGCCAGCAGTACCGGGTACGGGAGGAACACAGATACGCAGTATTTT
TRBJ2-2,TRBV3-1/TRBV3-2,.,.,CASSQVPSLATGELFF,TGTGCCAGCAGCCAAGTTCCCAGCTTAGCCACCGGGGAGCTGTTTTTT
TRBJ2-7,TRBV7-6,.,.,CASSSNPAGDYEQYF,TGTGCCAGCAGCTCTAACCCGGCCGGAGACTACGAGCAGTACTTC
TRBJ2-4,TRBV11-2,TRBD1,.,CASRSPGTGLNIQYF,TGTGCCAGCAGATCTCCCGGGACAGGGTTGAACATTCAGTACTTC
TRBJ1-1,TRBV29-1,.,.,CSVGAGGLFAEAFF,TGCAGCGTTGGGGCCGGGGGGCTGTTCGCTGAAGCTTTCTTT